The 9 T cell receptor beta chains presented below share a single source sample, sequenced in a study of blood T cells in healthy people across ages. Then a second PCR, running about 6 to 11 cycles, was carried out with a sample-barcoded 5' primer and a J-beta primer mix. TCRdb independently ran MiXCR on the 5' RACE reads; one entry per CDR3 protein. The data hold some 780,000 distinct CDR3 sequences, with around 50% observed a single time. The sample consisted of blood. These receptors all come from a man aged 40-55 years in good health.

CDR3 in DNA: TGTGCCAGCAGTTTAGCGGGGACTAGCAATGAGCAGTTCTTC. Its protein is CASSLAGTSNEQFF. V usage is TRBV12-3 or TRBV12-4 and J usage is TRBJ2-1; 8 bases map to TRBD2. The CDR3 length is 14 residues. V dropped 0 bases and J dropped 6; count of bases not matched to a gene: 1.

This clonotype was seen a single time. This chain's CDR3 is CASSQEVAGADTQYF. The CDR3 bases are TGCGCCAGCAGCCAAGAGGTGGCGGGGGCAGATACGCAGTATTTT. The chain couples TRBV4-3 to TRBJ2-3; 7 nucleotides agree with TRBD2. The CDR3 length is 15 residues. CDR1 LGHNA and CDR2 YSLEER come from the germline V gene. V lost 0 bases and J lost 4; bases outside the gene matches: 4.

This clonotype showed up just a few times. This chain connects TRBV20-1 to TRBJ2-7; a possible D gene is TRBD2 (5 bases). The V gene lost 5 bases and the J gene lost 3 bases, with 11 bases spanning the gap. The CDR3 totals 12 residues. The germline CDR1 and CDR2 sequences are DFQATT and SNEGSKA (reference sequence). CDR3 in DNA: TGCAGTGCTGCCGGGAACTTCTACGAGCAGTACTTC. Translated, it gives CSAAGNFYEQYF.

The chain carries TRBV6-5 and TRBJ2-7, with 10 bases lining up with TRBD2. The CDR3 runs to 13 residues. Losses at the gene ends were 6 bases for V and 7 bases for J; bases not matched to a gene: 6. CDR1 is MNHEY and CDR2 is SVGAGI in the germline V gene. The CDR3 reads CASSQLAGREQYF. CDR3 nucleotide sequence: TGTGCCAGCAGCCAACTAGCGGGAAGGGAGCAGTACTTC.

V is TRBV30 and J is TRBJ2-1, with D possibly TRBD1 on 6 matching bases. V lost 2 bases to trimming and J lost 11 bases, with 13 bases between them. This CDR3 comprises 12 residues. Germline lookup yields CDR1 GTSNPN and CDR2 SVGIG (reference sequence). The CDR3 sequence is CAWSIMTGQQFF. The CDR3 DNA follows: TGTGCCTGGAGTATAATGACAGGACAGCAGTTCTTC.

J is TRBJ2-7 and V is TRBV6-5, with D uncertain. The CDR3 runs 15 residues. Germline V gives CDR1 MNHEY, CDR2 SVGAGI. V lost 2 bases, J lost 7 bases, and 18 bases lay in between. This chain's CDR3 is CASSYEAGPYNEQYF. In DNA form, the CDR3 reads TGTGCCAGCAGTTACGAGGCCGGTCCCTACAATGAGCAGTACTTC.

The genes are TRBV13 and TRBJ2-7, with 10 bases lining up with TRBD2. Germline trimming cut 5 bases from V and 6 bases from J; bases unmatched to any gene: 4. From germline, CDR1 is PRHDT and CDR2 FYEKMQ (reference sequence). This CDR3 is 13 amino acids long. CDR3 nucleotides: TGTGCCAGCAGCACGAAGCGGGGGGGCGAGCAGTACTTC. Translated, it gives CASSTKRGGEQYF.

V is TRBV4-2 and J is TRBJ2-5; 9 nucleotides align to TRBD1. J gave up 5 bases and V 2 bases, and 6 bases lay outside the gene matches. Germline V gene lookup returns CDR1 LGHNA and CDR2 YNFKEQ. The CDR3 is 15 amino acids. CDR3 sequence (DNA): TGTGCCAGCAGCCAACCCCGGGACAGGGATGAGACCCAGTACTTC. Translating it yields CASSQPRDRDETQYF.

The chain employs TRBV5-5 and TRBJ2-5; TRBD1 aligns across 7 bases. V shed 5 bases and J 11 bases; nucleotides not matched to a gene: 15. Looked up from germline, CDR1 is SGHKS and CDR2 is YYEKEE (reference sequence). The CDR3 covers 14 residues. The CDR3 DNA follows: TGTGCCAGCAGGGCCGGGACAGATATGTATGAGCAGTACTTC. It translates to CASRAGTDMYEQYF.